This T cell receptor (beta chain) emerged from a study of response to subunit inactivated influenza vaccine. Points from the study as a whole: Few new T cells, the authors suggested, are recruited by each seasonal influenza vaccination.

Germline values: CDR1 GTSNPN, CDR2 SVGIG (reference sequence). This CDR3 has 17 residues. V lost 1 base and J lost 0, with 16 bases in between. TCRdb independently ran MiXCR on the RT-PCR reads; one entry per CDR3 protein. This table holds over 150,000 distinct CDR3 sequences, around 10% found once. This clonotype was detected only a few times. Its antigen is not identified. The sequence derives from a man between 50 and 70 years old who received an inactivated influenza vaccine. This sequence joins TRBV30 and TRBJ2-1; D possibly corresponds to TRBD2 (6 bases). The source material was CD8+ T cells sorted from PBMCs, sampled less than 25 months after vaccination. CDR3 DNA sequence: TGTGCCTGGAGTGGCGGGACTGCTAAGAGCTCCTACAATGAGCAGTTCTTC. It encodes CAWSGGTAKSSYNEQFF. The full variable domain, its missing parts supplied by reference TRBV30 and TRBJ2-1, is SQTIHQWPATLVQPVGSPLSLECTVEGTSNPNLYWYRQAAGRGLQLLFYSVGIGQISSEVPQNLSASRPQDRQFILSSKKLLLSDSGFYLCAWSGGTAKSSYNEQFFGPGTRLTVL.